The 6 T cell receptor beta chains listed next were all sequenced from one sample in a study of shared clonotypes between healthy human individuals. TCRdb's copy holds only in-frame clones and misses some; the assay was immunoSEQ multiplex PCR. The sample yields hundreds of thousands of clones, approximately 80% seen once. The specimen was PBMCs. These receptors all stem from a woman in her 40s in good health. Some clones in this sample may be carry-over from other donors' samples.

The chain couples TRBV5-1 to TRBJ2-7; 8 nucleotides align to TRBD1. Germline V lookup: CDR1 SGHRS, CDR2 YFSETQ. With 3 bases clipped from V and 2 bases from J, the junction kept 4 bases outside the gene matches. This CDR3 comprises 14 residues. The CDR3 region has the DNA TGCGCCAGCAGCTCTGCAGGGGGCCCCTACGAGCAGTACTTC. Amino acid sequence: CASSSAGGPYEQYF.

This chain links TRBV6-1 with TRBJ1-1; 9 nucleotides agree with TRBD1. CDR3 length: 14 amino acids. J lost 3 bases, V lost 7 bases, and 6 bases had no gene match. Germline V gene lookup returns CDR1 MNHNS and CDR2 SASEGT. The CDR3 DNA reads TGTGCCAGCACTACAGGGGGCGCGGACACTGAAGCTTTCTTT. This codes for CASTTGGADTEAFF.

This clone appeared many times. The V and J genes are TRBV9 and TRBJ2-7; 7 bases fit TRBD1. The CDR3 extends over 14 amino acids. In germline, CDR1 is SGDLS, CDR2 YYNGEE. Unmatched junction bases numbered 8, after V lost 4 bases and J lost 4 bases. In nucleotides, the CDR3 is TGTGCCAGCAGCCGGCTTACAGGGGAGTACGAGCAGTACTTC. This gives the protein CASSRLTGEYEQYF.

To note about this clone: A single base is all that separates this from a far larger clone, so a read error is likely. This chain connects TRBV7-9 to TRBJ2-1, with 10 bases fitting TRBD2. The CDR3 has 16 residues. The germline gives CDR1 SEHNR, CDR2 FQNEAQ (reference sequence). CDR3 in amino acids: CAGSARAGGRYNEQFF. CDR3 coding DNA: TGTGCCGGCAGCGCACGAGCGGGAGGGCGATACAATGAGCAGTTCTTC.

In the case of this clone: This sample includes further DNA sequences coding for the same CDR3. The chain recombines TRBV10-3 with TRBJ2-7; 7 bases align to TRBD1. This CDR3 has 14 amino acids. Germline V gene sequence: CDR1 ENHRY, CDR2 SYGVKD. V lost 6 bases to trimming and J lost 2 bases; unmatched junction nucleotides: 7. CDR3 nucleotides: TGTGCCATCAGCCGCTCGGGACAGCCCTACGAGCAGTACTTC. Translated: CAISRSGQPYEQYF.

The J gene is TRBJ1-2, the V gene TRBV30; D call uncertain. Per the germline V gene, CDR1 is GTSNPN and CDR2 is SVGIG (reference sequence). The CDR3 has 14 residues. The V end was cut by 0 bases, the J end by 4 bases, with 12 bases between. CDR3 DNA sequence: TGTGCCTGGAGTGTGGTGACAATGGCCTATGGCTACACCTTC. It specifies CAWSVVTMAYGYTF.